The sequence of this T cell receptor (beta chain) was determined in a study of cytomegalovirus exposure and HLA in healthy donors. The PCR ran on 60 Vbeta and 13 Jbeta primers. Sequencing was performed with immunoSEQ multiplex PCR; in TCRdb, only in-frame clones are kept and a portion is missing. The sample consists of about 100,000 clones, roughly 79% of them appearing once. Trimming stripped 1 base from V and 1 base from J, with 8 bases between. Germline values: CDR1 SGHRS, CDR2 YFSETQ. This CDR3 region has 15 residues. The sequenced sample consisted of PBMCs. This rearrangement joins TRBV5-1 to TRBJ2-2, with a possible D match to TRBD1 (6 bases). The sequence came from a man aged 35-49 years in good health and CMV-seronegative. CDR3 in amino acids: CASSLQQGNTGELFF. CDR3 in DNA: TGCGCCAGCAGCTTGCAACAGGGGAACACCGGGGAGCTGTTTTTT.